This TCR beta chain was found in a study of cytomegalovirus exposure and HLA in healthy donors. Whole-study findings and limits: Most TCR beta V segments were productive about 90% or about 30% of the time in an earlier analysis. Within the data, a cluster of highly shared sequence variants was likely a sequencing artifact.

V dropped 0 bases and J dropped 14 bases, with 11 bases sitting between them. This CDR3 is 13 amino acids long. Germline V gene lookup returns CDR1 WNHNN and CDR2 SYGVQD (reference sequence). Remarks on this clone: Its antigen is not known.

Both 60 Vbeta primers and 13 Jbeta primers went into the PCR. Methods used by the authors: About 10 million shared chains were among the roughly 78 million unique TCR beta chains that a later analysis counted. TCRdb keeps only in-frame clones here, not all; method: immunoSEQ multiplex PCR. That table is the source of V, J and clone size, and D and trimming were worked out from the DNA. Its table lists roughly 65,000 clones. This rearrangement joins TRBV10-1 to TRBJ1-6, with D perhaps TRBD1 (6 bases). This sequence was found in a boy aged 5-17 years in good health and CMV-seronegative. Sequencing was carried out using PBMCs. For the CDR3, the DNA is TGCGCCAGCAGTGAGTCGGGCAGGGACACCCTCCACTTT. Translated: CASSESGRDTLHF.